This TCR beta chain was profiled in a study of blood T cells in healthy people across ages. A second roughly 7 to 11 cycle PCR used barcoded and J-beta primers. Using its own MiXCR run on the 5' RACE reads, TCRdb lists one record per CDR3 protein. In the table there are more than 1.4 million distinct CDR3 sequences, about 43% of which are singletons. CDR3 length: 16 residues. Trimming took off 1 base at V and 0 bases at J, with 7 bases between the two ends. This clonotype was seen only a few times. V is TRBV12-3 or TRBV12-4 and J is TRBJ2-6; no definite D call. The specimen sequenced was blood. This clonotype was obtained from a woman aged 18 to 35 in good health. The CDR3 here is CASSLGGISGANVLTF. Written as DNA, the CDR3 is TGTGCCAGCAGTTTAGGTGGAATCTCTGGGGCCAACGTCCTGACTTTC.